The subject of this entry is one T cell receptor beta chain. Sequenced by immunoSEQ multiplex PCR; TCRdb stores in-frame clones only, minus some. This sample yields approximately 53,000 clones, of which 85% to 95% are seen a single time; about 11% belongs to the top ten. CDR3 length: 13 residues. V dropped 6 bases and J dropped 4 bases, with 9 bases sitting between them. CDR1 is LNHDA and CDR2 is SQIVND in the germline V gene (reference sequence). V and J are TRBV19 and TRBJ2-2, with D perhaps TRBD2 (6 bases). The TCR was taken from a man aged 35 to 55 with rheumatoid arthritis. Specimen: PBMCs. The CDR3: CASRLGGTGELFF. The CDR3 DNA reads TGTGCCAGTAGGCTGGGGGGCACCGGGGAGCTGTTTTTT.